This T cell receptor (beta chain) was recorded in a study of CD8+ T cells in alopecia areata. Study in general: Oral tofacitinib (5 to 10 mg twice daily) was administered to treated patients.

Noted treatment: oral pan-JAK inhibitor, 5-10 mg twice daily. With regard to this clone: Antigen specificity is unknown.

Extracted RNA was reverse transcribed, and the resulting cDNA served as sequencing template. Some clones are missing from TCRdb's copy, which holds only in-frame ones; the method was immunoSEQ multiplex PCR. The sample comprises about 270,000 clones, roughly 63% of which are singletons, and 0.75% to 0.95% rests with the top ten. General study results and limits: Among the top 100, expanded CD8+ clones were significantly decreased by tofacitinib, as was scalp clonality.

Per the germline V gene, CDR1 is SGDLS and CDR2 is YYNGEE. The CDR3 totals 18 residues. With V trimmed by 2 bases and J by 4 bases, 12 bases remained unmatched. The specimen comprised CD4+ T cells sorted from blood, sampled at approximately week 51, from a patient treated with tofacitinib. This receptor was identified in a human donor with alopecia areata. The V and J genes are TRBV9 and TRBJ2-6; 7 bases fit TRBD1. This CDR3 reads CASSVKVTGLAGANVLTF. The CDR3 DNA reads as TGTGCCAGCAGCGTCAAGGTGACAGGGTTGGCAGGGGCCAACGTCCTGACTTTC.